These T cell receptor beta chains were read from a single sample in a study of technical replicates of blood from four donors. The method was immunoSEQ multiplex PCR; TCRdb's version includes in-frame clones alone and lacks a portion of them. This repertoire shows some 60,000 clones, roughly nine tenths found once; its top ten account for 3% to 5%. Sequencing input: PBMCs. All receptors come from a human donor in good health. Some clones in this sample may be carry-over from other donors' samples. Each CDR3 is given with its conserved first and last residue. D genes are given only for firm matches.

D gene: TRBD1
J gene: TRBJ2-7
V gene: TRBV4-1
CDR3 protein: CASSSMTGYHEQYF

D gene: NA
J gene: TRBJ1-1
V gene: TRBV18
CDR3 protein: CASSPVPTREAFF

D gene: NA
J gene: TRBJ2-2
V gene: TRBV4-1
CDR3 protein: CASSQEEGLELFF

D gene: TRBD1
J gene: TRBJ1-2
V gene: TRBV6-5
CDR3 protein: CASRGDRSYGYTF

D gene: TRBD2
J gene: TRBJ2-2
V gene: TRBV12-5
CDR3 protein: CASGSRRLGLGAGELFF

D gene: NA
J gene: TRBJ1-2
V gene: TRBV6-5
CDR3 protein: CASRSGQNYGYTF

D gene: NA
J gene: TRBJ2-7
V gene: TRBV7-3
CDR3 protein: CASSLTSSYEQYF

D gene: NA
J gene: TRBJ1-5
V gene: TRBV7-8
CDR3 protein: CASSSITGRNQPQHF

D gene: TRBD2
J gene: TRBJ2-5
V gene: TRBV28
CDR3 protein: CASSFTPSGGAGETQYF

D gene: TRBD1
J gene: TRBJ1-6
V gene: TRBV6-1
CDR3 protein: CASSAGQAKSPLHF

D gene: NA
J gene: TRBJ1-1
V gene: TRBV7-9
CDR3 protein: CASSLEEYTEAFF

D gene: TRBD2
J gene: TRBJ2-1
V gene: TRBV27
CDR3 protein: CASSSTSGRQFF

D gene: TRBD1
J gene: TRBJ2-7
V gene: TRBV10-3
CDR3 protein: CAITTGDSYEQYF

D gene: NA
J gene: TRBJ1-1
V gene: TRBV9
CDR3 protein: CASSVAGSPMGAFF

D gene: TRBD1
J gene: TRBJ1-3
V gene: TRBV7-3
CDR3 protein: CASSLGDRRDTIYF

D gene: TRBD1
J gene: TRBJ1-2
V gene: TRBV7-2
CDR3 protein: CASSQGQGAVTNYGYTF

D gene: NA
J gene: TRBJ1-3
V gene: TRBV9
CDR3 protein: CASSVELSGTRNTIYF

D gene: TRBD2
J gene: TRBJ2-1
V gene: TRBV11-3
CDR3 protein: CASSRGTSSINEQFF

D gene: TRBD1
J gene: TRBJ1-3
V gene: TRBV7-9
CDR3 protein: CASGTVGNTIYF

D gene: NA
J gene: TRBJ2-1
V gene: TRBV2
CDR3 protein: CASLRLNYNEQFF

D gene: TRBD2
J gene: TRBJ2-7
V gene: TRBV4-3
CDR3 protein: CASSQDSGGAYEQYF

D gene: NA
J gene: TRBJ2-5
V gene: TRBV6-1
CDR3 protein: CASRTLYQETQYF

D gene: NA
J gene: TRBJ2-2
V gene: TRBV2
CDR3 protein: CASSKRQNTGELFF